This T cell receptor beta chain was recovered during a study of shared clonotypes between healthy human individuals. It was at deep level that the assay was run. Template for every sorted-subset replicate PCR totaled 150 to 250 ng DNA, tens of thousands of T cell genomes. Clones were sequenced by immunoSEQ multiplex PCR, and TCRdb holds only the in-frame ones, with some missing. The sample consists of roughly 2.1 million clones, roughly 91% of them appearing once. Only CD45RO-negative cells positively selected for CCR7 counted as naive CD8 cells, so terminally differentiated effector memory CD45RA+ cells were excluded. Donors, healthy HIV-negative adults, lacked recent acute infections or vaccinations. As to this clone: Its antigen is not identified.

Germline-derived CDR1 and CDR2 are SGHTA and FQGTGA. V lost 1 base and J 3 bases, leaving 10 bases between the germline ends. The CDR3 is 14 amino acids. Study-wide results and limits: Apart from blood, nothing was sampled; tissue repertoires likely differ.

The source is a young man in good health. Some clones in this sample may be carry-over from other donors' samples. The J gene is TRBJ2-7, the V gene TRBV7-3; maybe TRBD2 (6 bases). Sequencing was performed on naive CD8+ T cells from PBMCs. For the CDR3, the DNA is TGTGCCAGCAGCTTAAGACACGGGGGCTACGAGCAGTACTTC. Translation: CASSLRHGGYEQYF.